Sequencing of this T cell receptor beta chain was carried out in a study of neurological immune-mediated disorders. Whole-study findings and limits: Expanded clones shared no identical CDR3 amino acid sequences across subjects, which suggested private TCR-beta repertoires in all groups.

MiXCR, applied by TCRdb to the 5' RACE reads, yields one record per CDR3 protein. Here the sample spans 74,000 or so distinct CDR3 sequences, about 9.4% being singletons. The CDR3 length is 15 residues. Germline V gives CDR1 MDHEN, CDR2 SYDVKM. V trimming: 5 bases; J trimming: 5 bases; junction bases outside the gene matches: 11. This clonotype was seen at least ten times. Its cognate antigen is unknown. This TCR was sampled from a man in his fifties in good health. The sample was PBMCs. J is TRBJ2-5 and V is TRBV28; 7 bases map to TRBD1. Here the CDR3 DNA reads TGTGCCAGCAGTCCAAACAGGGGAGTAGGTGAGACCCAGTACTTC. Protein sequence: CASSPNRGVGETQYF.